This TCR beta chain was observed in a study of blood T cell repertoires in COVID-19. Background on the study: Acute-phase and convalescent COVID-19 samples originated in the United States, Italy and Spain. In each case, the material was cDNA or gDNA derived from T cells, B-cell-depleted T cells, or PBMCs.

In the study's own analysis: Estimated nucleated cell counts came from reference gene primer amplification. TCRdb's table, derived via immunoSEQ multiplex PCR, lists solely in-frame clones and lacks some. The DNA was the basis for D and trimming; V, J and clone size are from that table. The sample lists 450,000 to 500,000 clones, around 85% occurring once. CDR3 length equals 15 residues. V lost 2 bases, J lost 6 bases, and 6 bases stayed unmatched. The V gene's germline CDR1 is MNHEY and CDR2 SVGAGI. The sequencing sample was made of peripheral blood. V gene TRBV6-5 combines with J gene TRBJ2-3; 9 bases map to TRBD2. This TCR was recovered from a human donor in a cohort sampled during active COVID-19. CDR3 loop: CASSYAGGPVDTQYF. For the CDR3, the DNA is TGTGCCAGCAGTTACGCGGGAGGGCCTGTTGATACGCAGTATTTT.